This T cell receptor (beta chain) was recovered during a study of shared clonotypes between healthy human individuals. Trimming removed 3 bases from V and 15 bases from J, with 21 bases in between. There are 14 residues in the CDR3. CDR1 is WSHSY and CDR2 is SAAADI in the germline V gene. The deep-level immunoSEQ assay was used. Original methodology: ImmunoSEQ output lacked quality scores and full-length reads, limiting matched filtering. Assay: immunoSEQ multiplex PCR; the TCRdb copy retains only in-frame clones and omits some. From that table come the V and J calls and clone size; the DNA was used to work out D and trimming. The top ten clones hold approximately 1.7% of a sample with around 1.9 million clones, around 93% of them seen once. It was CD45RO-negative cells, positively selected for CCR7, that made up naive CD8 cells, with terminally differentiated effector memory CD45RA+ cells excluded.

The chain recombines TRBV10-2 with TRBJ2-1, with a possible D match to TRBD2 (6 bases). The clonotype was recovered from a man younger than 35 in good health. Some clones in this sample may be carry-over from other donors' samples. What was sequenced was naive CD8+ T cells from PBMCs. The CDR3 DNA reads TGCGCCAGCAGTGAAGAAGGGACTGGAGGTTGGGGGTTCTTC. Translation gives CASSEEGTGGWGFF.